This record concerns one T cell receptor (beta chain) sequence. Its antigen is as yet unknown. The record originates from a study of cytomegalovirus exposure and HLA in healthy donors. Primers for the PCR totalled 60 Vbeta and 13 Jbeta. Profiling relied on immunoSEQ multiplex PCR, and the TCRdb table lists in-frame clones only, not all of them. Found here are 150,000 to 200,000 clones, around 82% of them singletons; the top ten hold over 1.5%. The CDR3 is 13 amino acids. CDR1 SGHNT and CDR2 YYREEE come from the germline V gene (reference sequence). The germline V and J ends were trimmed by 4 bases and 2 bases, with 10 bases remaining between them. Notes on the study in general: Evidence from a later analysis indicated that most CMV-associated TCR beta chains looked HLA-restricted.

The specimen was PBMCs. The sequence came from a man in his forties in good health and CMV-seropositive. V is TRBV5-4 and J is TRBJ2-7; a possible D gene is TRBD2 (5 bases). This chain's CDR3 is CASSTGLAYEQYF. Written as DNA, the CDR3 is TGTGCCAGCAGCACTGGACTGGCCTACGAGCAGTACTTC.